The 10 T cell receptor beta chains given below trace back to one sample, sequenced in a study of blood T cell repertoires in COVID-19. Assay: immunoSEQ multiplex PCR; the TCRdb copy retains only in-frame clones and omits some. The sample has roughly 330,000 clones; about 90% are singletons. Material for sequencing was PBMCs or T cells enriched from blood (not recorded which). The receptors were sampled from a young woman who had recovered from COVID-19.

V usage is TRBV5-5 and J usage is TRBJ1-1; 9 nucleotides agree with TRBD1. The CDR3 consists of 15 residues. With 1 base clipped from V and 2 bases from J, the junction kept 3 bases outside the gene matches. The germline CDR1 and CDR2 sequences are SGHKS and YYEKEE (reference sequence). CDR3 amino acids: CASSLWGQGNTEAFF. The DNA for the CDR3 is TGTGCCAGCAGCTTGTGGGGACAGGGTAACACTGAAGCTTTCTTT.

The genes are TRBV29-1 and TRBJ2-1; 13 nucleotides align to TRBD2. V lost 4 bases and J lost 7; bases outside the gene matches: 4. The germline V gene has CDR1 SQVTM and CDR2 ANQGSEA. The CDR3 has 14 residues. The CDR3 sequence: CSVVGLAGDNEQFF. The CDR3 coding sequence is TGCAGCGTTGTCGGACTAGCGGGGGATAATGAGCAGTTCTTC.

The J gene is TRBJ1-5, the V gene TRBV20-1, with a tentative D call TRBD1 (5 bases). Germline-derived CDR1 and CDR2 are DFQATT and SNEGSKA (reference sequence). Trimming took 3 bases from V and 7 from J, leaving 13 bases between them. There are 13 residues in the CDR3. The CDR3 DNA sequence: TGCAGTGCTAGTAGGCCGGGGGAGCAGCCCCAGCATTTT. It specifies CSASRPGEQPQHF.

This chain uses TRBV5-8 with TRBJ1-2, with 8 bases matching TRBD1. The CDR3 runs to 14 residues. V shed 5 bases, J shed 4 bases, and the junction held 7 bases outside the gene matches. CDR1 and CDR2 from the germline V gene are SGHTS and YDEGEE. CDR3: CASRLTGEIYGYTF. In DNA, the CDR3 is TGTGCCAGCAGGTTGACAGGGGAGATCTATGGCTACACCTTC.

The chain combines TRBV7-9 with TRBJ1-1, with TRBD1 identical over 7 bases. The CDR3 covers 15 residues. Trimming removed 8 bases from V and 1 base from J; junction bases left unmatched: 10. Germline V lookup: CDR1 SEHNR, CDR2 FQNEAQ (reference sequence). DNA for the CDR3: TGTGCCAGCGGGGTACAAGGGGGCGGGAACACTGAAGCTTTCTTT. Translation gives CASGVQGGGNTEAFF.

This clone was detected a few times. V is TRBV5-4 and J is TRBJ1-2; D possibly corresponds to TRBD1 (5 bases). This CDR3 contains 14 residues. The V gene's germline CDR1 is SGHNT and CDR2 YYREEE (reference sequence). Between the trimmed V and J ends, which lost 2 bases and 4 bases, there was a span of 12 bases. In DNA form, the CDR3 reads TGTGCCAGCAGCTTTACGGGGGTCACCTATGGCTACACCTTC. Encoded protein: CASSFTGVTYGYTF.

As DNA, the CDR3 is TGTGCCAGCAGCGATAATACAGGGGGTGCGAACACTGAAGCTTTCTTT. Translated: CASSDNTGGANTEAFF. The rearrangement joins TRBV2 to TRBJ1-1; 8 bases map to TRBD1. V trimming: 6 bases; J trimming: 1 base; junction bases outside the gene matches: 10. Germline V gene sequence: CDR1 SNHLY, CDR2 FYNNEI. The CDR3 is 16 residues long.

This chain links TRBV23-1 with TRBJ1-5, with a weak D call TRBD1 (5 bases). TRBV23-1 qualifies as an ORF whose function is uncertain. The CDR3 is 11 amino acids. CDR3 nucleotides: TGCGCTAAGGGAGGGGACCAGCCCCAGCATTTT. Translating it yields CAKGGDQPQHF.

V usage is TRBV5-1 and J usage is TRBJ1-2, with D perhaps TRBD1 (5 bases). Germline-derived CDR1 and CDR2 are SGHRS and YFSETQ. V shed 3 bases and J shed 4 bases, with 10 bases lying between them. There are 13 residues in the CDR3. CDR3 protein: CASSSGLVYGYTF. Written as DNA, the CDR3 is TGCGCCAGCAGCTCGGGACTTGTCTATGGCTACACCTTC.

This sequence joins TRBV5-1 and TRBJ1-2, with D perhaps TRBD1 (6 bases). The CDR3 extends over 14 amino acids. The germline V gene encodes CDR1 SGHRS and CDR2 YFSETQ. Deletions cut 4 bases from V and 4 bases from J, with 14 bases between. The CDR3 spells CASSARTGFYGYTF. The CDR3 nucleotides read TGCGCCAGCAGCGCTCGTACAGGGTTCTATGGCTACACCTTC.